These 28 T cell receptor beta chains came from one sample sequenced in a study of T cell clonality in common variable immunodeficiency. Clones were read by immunoSEQ multiplex PCR, and TCRdb kept only the in-frame ones, dropping some. This sample has tens of thousands of clones, each found more than once. Material for sequencing was peripheral blood mononuclear cells. The receptors derive from a person aged 18 to 70 in good health.

This clone was counted between two and nine times. From the germline J gene comes the end of the CDR3, since the read stops 3 residues before it. This chain links TRBV18 with TRBJ2-7; 10 nucleotides match TRBD1. Germline V CDR1 and CDR2: KGHSH, LQKENI. The CDR3 runs to 15 residues. The V gene end was trimmed by 4 bases and the J gene end by 4 bases; junction bases not matched to a gene: 7. CDR3: CASSLGTGDSYEQYF. CDR3 DNA (partial): TGTGCCAGCTCACTAGGGACAGGGGATTCATACGAG.

This clone was counted a few times. The read stops 3 residues short of the end of the CDR3; the missing end is completed from the germline J gene. The chain combines TRBV19 with TRBJ2-3, with 9 bases matching TRBD1. The germline V gene encodes CDR1 LNHDA and CDR2 SQIVND (reference sequence). The CDR3 has 15 residues. The CDR3 loop reads CASSPMTGGNQPQYF. The sequenced CDR3 bases are TGTGCCAGTAGTCCAATGACAGGGGGAAATCAGCCG. Drawing the rest from reference TRBV19 and TRBJ2-3, the complete variable domain is DGGITQSPKYLFRKEGQNVTLSCEQNLNHDAMYWYRQDPGQGLRLIYYSQIVNDFQKGDIAEGYSVSREKKESFPLTVTSAQKNPTAFYLCASSPMTGGNQPQYFGPGTRLTVL.

There are many counts of this clone. The CDR3 is cut off 3 residues early in the read; its end comes from the germline J gene. The chain couples TRBV18 to TRBJ1-1; no firm D call. Trimming pared 6 bases from V and 0 bases from J, leaving 8 bases between. This CDR3 is built from 13 residues. CDR1 and CDR2 (germline): KGHSH, LQKENI. CDR3 amino acids: CASSPDMNTEAFF. The part of the CDR3 DNA that was read is TGTGCCAGCTCGCCCGACATGAACACTGAA.

This clone showed up many times. The read ends 3 residues before the CDR3 terminus; that terminus is restored from the germline J gene. The V call is TRBV5-1, the J call TRBJ1-2; TRBD1 matches at 7 bases. The J segment lost 2 bases and the V segment lost 0 bases, leaving 7 bases of the junction unmatched. The CDR3 has 16 amino acids. Germline V gene sequence: CDR1 SGHRS, CDR2 YFSETQ. Partial CDR3 DNA: TGCGCCAGCAGCTTGGGGTTACAGGGGAAAAACTATGGC. It codes for CASSLGLQGKNYG. The entire CDR3 is CASSLGLQGKNYGYTF. The full variable domain, rest sourced from reference TRBV5-1 and TRBJ1-2, is KAGVTQTPRYLIKTRGQQVTLSCSPISGHRSVSWYQQTPGQGLQFLFEYFSETQRNKGNFPGRFSGRQFSNSRSEMNVSTLELGDSALYLCASSLGLQGKNYGYTFGSGTRLTVV.

This clone came up many times. The missing CDR3 end, 3 residues past where the read stops, is filled in from the germline J gene. The chain recombines TRBV30 with TRBJ1-4; TRBD1 matches at 7 bases. This CDR3 is built from 15 residues. The V gene end was trimmed by 2 bases and the J gene end by 4 bases; junction bases not matched to a gene: 7. Germline V gene sequence: CDR1 GTSNPN, CDR2 SVGIG (reference sequence). Partial CDR3 DNA: TGTGCCTGGAGTCCCTGGACAGGATTTAATGAAAAA. Its protein is CAWSPWTGFNEK. The full CDR3 protein is CAWSPWTGFNEKLFF.

This clone has at least ten counts. Read sequence stops 3 residues before the CDR3 end, and the germline J gene provides the missing end. V usage is TRBV2 and J usage is TRBJ2-3, with TRBD2 matching 8 bases. The CDR3 contains 15 residues. Trimming removed 6 bases from V and 0 bases from J; junction bases left unmatched: 5. CDR1 is SNHLY, CDR2 FYNNEI, per germline. CDR3 region: CASRVSGDSTDTQYF. The CDR3 bases that were read are TGTGCCAGCAGAGTTAGCGGGGACAGCACAGATACG. Based on the CDR3 plus reference TRBV2 and TRBJ2-3, the full variable domain is EPEVTQTPSHQVTQMGQEVILRCVPISNHLYFYWYRQILGQKVEFLVSFYNNEISEKSEIFDDQFSVERPDGSNFTLKIRSTKLEDSAMYFCASRVSGDSTDTQYFGPGTRLTVL.

This clone occurred many times. The sequenced fragment ends 3 residues before the CDR3 boundary, so the rest is inferred from the germline J gene. The genes are TRBV2 and TRBJ2-5; the D is unclear. Germline lookup yields CDR1 SNHLY and CDR2 FYNNEI. This CDR3 region has 11 residues. The germline V and J ends were trimmed by 5 bases and 2 bases, with 3 bases remaining between them. The part of the CDR3 DNA that was read is TGTGCCAGCAGTCCACAAGAGACC. It codes for CASSPQET. In full, the CDR3 is CASSPQETQYF.

This clone has a count of ten or more. Sequencing ends 3 residues short of the CDR3 end; the germline J gene provides the rest. This sequence joins TRBV28 and TRBJ1-2; 9 bases are a match to TRBD1. Germline values: CDR1 MDHEN, CDR2 SYDVKM. V was pared by 6 bases and J by 4 bases, with 6 bases of the junction left unmatched. This CDR3 has 14 residues. The DNA read from the CDR3 is TGTGCCAGCAGACAGGGGGCGCACAGCTATGGC. It is translated as CASRQGAHSYG. The full CDR3 protein reads CASRQGAHSYGYTF.

The table lists this clone with many counts. CDR3 sequence: CAWILQGRDTEAFF. The sequenced CDR3 bases are TGTGCCTGGATACTACAGGGCCGTGACACTGAA. This chain joins TRBV30 and TRBJ1-1; perhaps TRBD1 as D (6 bases). The CDR3 extends 3 residues past the end of the read, so its final part is completed from the germline J gene. Germline CDR1 GTSNPN, CDR2 SVGIG (reference sequence). The CDR3 spans 14 residues. Trimming stripped 4 bases from V and 3 bases from J, with 15 bases between.

In this sample, this clone turned up many times. CDR3 sequence reads: CSATGLAGAYEQYF. The part of the CDR3 DNA that was read is TGCAGTGCAACGGGACTAGCGGGAGCCTACGAG. The rearrangement links TRBV20-1 to TRBJ2-7; TRBD2 agrees at 14 bases. The read halts 3 residues ahead of the CDR3 end, with the missing end drawn from the germline J gene. This CDR3 is 14 amino acids long. With V trimmed by 6 bases and J by 2 bases, 3 bases remained unmatched. From germline, CDR1 is DFQATT and CDR2 SNEGSKA (reference sequence).

As for this clone: The read falls 3 residues short of the CDR3 end, and the missing part is taken from the germline J gene. The chain uses TRBV5-1 and TRBJ2-7; 10 bases are a match to TRBD1. The CDR3 runs to 15 residues. CDR1 is SGHRS, CDR2 YFSETQ, per germline. The ends lost 0 bases at V and 2 bases at J; junction bases unmatched: 2. The CDR3 is CASSLETGGTYEQYF. The DNA read from the CDR3 is TGCGCCAGCAGCTTGGAGACAGGGGGCACCTACGAG.

As concerns this clone: The read is 3 residues too short to cover the CDR3 end, so that end is filled in from the germline J gene. The chain is built from TRBV20-1 and TRBJ1-6; D remains ambiguous. Trimming stripped 4 bases from V and 5 bases from J, with 6 bases between. The CDR3 contains 12 residues. The V gene's germline CDR1 is DFQATT and CDR2 SNEGSKA (reference sequence). CDR3 residues: CSAKSNNSPLHF. The sequenced part of the CDR3 DNA is TGCAGTGCTAAGTCTAATAATTCACCC.

In this sample, this clone turned up a few times. The read gets to within 3 residues of the CDR3 end, and the germline J gene fills in the rest. This sequence joins TRBV2 and TRBJ1-6, with 7 bases identical to TRBD1. The CDR3 covers 14 residues. Germline CDR1 and CDR2: SNHLY and FYNNEI. V dropped 4 bases and J dropped 7; count of bases not matched to a gene: 4. CDR3 in amino acids: CASSGQGVNSPLHF. The covered CDR3 bases are TGTGCCAGCAGTGGACAGGGAGTAAATTCACCC.

About this clone: The CDR3 end lies 3 residues beyond the end of the read and is filled in from the germline J gene. The genes are TRBV16 and TRBJ1-2; weak D call: TRBD1 (5 bases). The CDR3 sequence is 13 residues long. Germline-derived CDR1 and CDR2 are KGHSY and FQNENV. Incomplete CDR3 DNA: TGTGCCAGCAGCCCGCAGACAAGGGGAGGC. It translates to CASSPQTRGG. The whole CDR3 sequence is CASSPQTRGGYTF.

This clone has a count of ten or more. The DNA ends 3 residues before the CDR3 does, and the rest of the CDR3 is filled in from the germline J gene. J is TRBJ2-1 and V is TRBV20-1, with a weak D call TRBD2 (8 bases). V was trimmed by 4 bases and J by 0 bases, leaving 13 bases between them. The CDR3 is made up of 15 amino acids. Germline-derived CDR1 and CDR2 are DFQATT and SNEGSKA (reference sequence). The chain's CDR3 is CSATGGTSSYNEQFF. The CDR3 bases that were read are TGCAGTGCTACAGGGGGGACTAGCTCCTACAATGAG.

Ten or more counts support this clone. From the germline J gene comes the end of the CDR3, since the read stops 3 residues before it. This chain connects TRBV4-1 to TRBJ2-3; D gene ambiguous. The CDR3 covers 14 residues. The V gene's germline CDR1 is MGHRA and CDR2 YSYEKL. The ends were cut back, 7 bases at V and 0 bases at J, with 11 bases in the middle. CDR3 protein: CASTLLTSTDTQYF. The CDR3 DNA, read in part, is TGCGCCAGCACGCTACTAACTAGCACAGATACG.

This clone was picked up many times. The read terminates 3 residues ahead of where the CDR3 ends, so the germline J gene completes it. The chain employs TRBV20-1 and TRBJ2-1; TRBD2 matches at 7 bases. V trimming: 5 bases; J trimming: 3 bases; junction bases outside the gene matches: 7. The CDR3 extends over 14 amino acids. Germline V lookup: CDR1 DFQATT, CDR2 SNEGSKA (reference sequence). Incomplete CDR3 DNA: TGCAGTGCTCCTAGCGGAGTGTACTACAATGAG. This encodes CSAPSGVYYNE. In full, the CDR3 reads CSAPSGVYYNEQFF.

This clone was counted many times. CDR3 DNA, as far as it was read: TGCGCCAGCAGCTTGGCCACGGGTTCCAGGGCCAATGAG. Translation: CASSLATGSRANE. The CDR3, in full, reads CASSLATGSRANEQFF. This chain uses TRBV5-1 with TRBJ2-1, with D possibly TRBD1 on 5 matching bases. The read finishes 3 residues shy of the CDR3 end, and the germline J gene is used to complete it. The V end was cut by 0 bases, the J end by 6 bases, with 16 bases between. The CDR3 sequence is 16 residues long. Germline V CDR1 and CDR2: SGHRS, YFSETQ.

Ten or more counts support this clone. The read stops 3 residues short of the end of the CDR3; the missing end is completed from the germline J gene. This chain joins TRBV5-1 and TRBJ2-1, with D possibly being TRBD1 (6 bases). The germline CDR1 and CDR2 sequences are SGHRS and YFSETQ. The CDR3 is 15 amino acids. The ends were cut back, 0 bases at V and 3 bases at J, with 10 bases in the middle. The CDR3 DNA, read in part, is TGCGCCAGCAGCTTGGTGGGGGCACTCTACAATGAG. Residues: CASSLVGALYNE. In full, the CDR3 reads CASSLVGALYNEQFF.

This clone was recorded many times. The read halts 3 residues ahead of the CDR3 end, with the missing end drawn from the germline J gene. The J gene is TRBJ1-2, the V gene TRBV28; 7 bases are shared with TRBD1. Germline CDR1 and CDR2: MDHEN and SYDVKM. The CDR3 covers 12 residues. V gave up 8 bases and J gave up 4 bases; unmatched junction bases: 4. CDR3 residues: CASETGAYGYTF. The sequenced part of the CDR3 DNA is TGTGCCAGCGAAACAGGGGCCTATGGC.

About this clone itself: The CDR3 end lies 3 residues beyond the end of the read and is filled in from the germline J gene. The chain uses TRBV19 and TRBJ1-2; D is perhaps TRBD1 (6 bases). Germline assignment: CDR1 LNHDA and CDR2 SQIVND (reference sequence). The CDR3 has 13 amino acids. Partial CDR3 DNA: TGTGCCAGTAGTTTGCAGGGGTACAATGAC. The encoded protein is CASSLQGYND. The full CDR3 is CASSLQGYNDYTF.

This clone was seen many times. The CDR3 goes on 3 residues after the read ends, and that part is filled in from the germline J gene. This chain links TRBV20-1 with TRBJ2-7; 11 nucleotides match TRBD2. CDR1 DFQATT and CDR2 SNEGSKA come from the germline V gene (reference sequence). The junction had 6 bases not matched to a gene; V was cut back by 2 bases and J by 6 bases. The CDR3 runs to 14 residues. CDR3 protein: CSARRAGLAAEQYF. The CDR3 DNA, read in part, is TGCAGTGCTAGACGGGCGGGACTAGCGGCCGAG.

This clone was observed at least ten times. The read ends 3 residues early relative to the CDR3; the germline J gene fills the gap. The chain is built from TRBV7-9 and TRBJ2-7; the D gene is possibly TRBD1 (6 bases). In germline, CDR1 is SEHNR, CDR2 FQNEAQ (reference sequence). CDR3 length: 15 residues. The germline V and J ends were trimmed by 6 bases and 0 bases, with 15 bases remaining between them. Incomplete CDR3 DNA: TGTGCCAGCAGTCCTCCAGGGGCACCCTCCTACGAG. Translation gives CASSPPGAPSYE. The entire CDR3 is CASSPPGAPSYEQYF. The full variable domain, rest sourced from reference TRBV7-9 and TRBJ2-7, is DTGVSQNPRHKITKRGQNVTFRCDPISEHNRLYWYRQTLGQGPEFLTYFQNEAQLEKSRLLSDRFSAERPKGSFSTLEIQRTEQGDSAMYLCASSPPGAPSYEQYFGPGTRLTVT.

This clone was found many times. The CDR3 end lies 3 residues beyond the end of the read and is filled in from the germline J gene. The chain employs TRBV2 and TRBJ2-5, with D unresolved. Germline V CDR1 and CDR2: SNHLY, FYNNEI. The CDR3 covers 14 residues. Trimming shortened V by 5 bases and J by 0 bases, and 10 bases separated the two germline ends. CDR3 bases read: TGTGCCAGCAGTTCCATACAGTACCAAGAGACC. Translation gives CASSSIQYQET. The whole CDR3 sequence is CASSSIQYQETQYF.

This clone showed up many times. Incomplete CDR3 DNA: TGTGCCAGCTCACCGGAGGGGTCCTACAATGAG. Translated: CASSPEGSYNE. The complete CDR3 protein is CASSPEGSYNEQFF. This rearrangement joins TRBV18 to TRBJ2-1; TRBD2 might be the D (6 bases). The CDR3 is cut off 3 residues early in the read; its end comes from the germline J gene. V shed 3 bases and J shed 1 base, with 7 bases lying between them. The CDR3 contains 14 residues. Germline CDR1 KGHSH, CDR2 LQKENI.

This clone was counted at least ten times. With the read ending 3 residues before the CDR3 end, the germline J gene is used to fill in that end. V usage is TRBV5-1 and J usage is TRBJ1-4, with 7 bases that match TRBD1. The V gene end was trimmed by 5 bases and the J gene end by 4 bases; junction bases not matched to a gene: 5. Germline V lookup: CDR1 SGHRS, CDR2 YFSETQ. The CDR3 is made up of 14 amino acids. This chain's CDR3 is CASSQGGYNEKLFF. CDR3 bases read: TGCGCCAGCAGTCAGGGGGGCTATAATGAAAAA.

This clone was counted at least ten times. The sequenced fragment ends 3 residues before the CDR3 boundary, so the rest is inferred from the germline J gene. The gene calls are TRBV7-9 and TRBJ2-7, with TRBD2 matching over 7 bases. Germline lookup yields CDR1 SEHNR and CDR2 FQNEAQ (reference sequence). V shed 7 bases and J 3 bases; nucleotides not matched to a gene: 9. CDR3 length: 14 residues. CDR3 amino acids: CASTTSGGLYEQYF. The part of the CDR3 DNA that was read is TGTGCCAGCACCACCTCGGGGGGACTCTACGAG. The full variable domain, completed using reference TRBV7-9 and TRBJ2-7, is DTGVSQNPRHKITKRGQNVTFRCDPISEHNRLYWYRQTLGQGPEFLTYFQNEAQLEKSRLLSDRFSAERPKGSFSTLEIQRTEQGDSAMYLCASTTSGGLYEQYFGPGTRLTVT.

This clone was seen a few times. Read data end 3 residues before the CDR3 end; the end is taken from the germline J gene. The chain employs TRBV20-1 and TRBJ1-6, with TRBD1 as a possible D gene (6 bases). The V end lost 5 bases, the J end lost 9 bases, and 17 bases lay between the germline ends. Germline V gene data show CDR1 as DFQATT and CDR2 as SNEGSKA (reference sequence). The CDR3 runs 14 residues. The CDR3 sequence: CSAARGTVGSPLHF. The sequenced CDR3 bases are TGCAGTGCTGCGAGGGGGACCGTCGGTTCACCC.